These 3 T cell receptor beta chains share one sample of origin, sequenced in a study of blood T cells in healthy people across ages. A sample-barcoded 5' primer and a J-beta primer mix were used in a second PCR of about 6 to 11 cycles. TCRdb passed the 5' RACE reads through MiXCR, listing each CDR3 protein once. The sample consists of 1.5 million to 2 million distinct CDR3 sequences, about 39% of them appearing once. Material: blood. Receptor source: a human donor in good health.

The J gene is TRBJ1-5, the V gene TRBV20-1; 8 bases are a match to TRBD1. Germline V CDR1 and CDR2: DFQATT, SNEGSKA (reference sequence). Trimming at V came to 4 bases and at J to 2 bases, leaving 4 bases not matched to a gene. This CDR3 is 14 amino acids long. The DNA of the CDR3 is TGCAGTGCTAAATCGACAGGGGGCAATCAGCCCCAGCATTTT. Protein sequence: CSAKSTGGNQPQHF.

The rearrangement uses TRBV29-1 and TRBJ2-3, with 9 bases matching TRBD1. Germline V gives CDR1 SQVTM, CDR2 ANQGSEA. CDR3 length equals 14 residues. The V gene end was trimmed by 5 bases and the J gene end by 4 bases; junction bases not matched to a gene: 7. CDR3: CSVRTGTGSDTQYF. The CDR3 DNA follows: TGCAGCGTTCGCACCGGGACAGGGTCAGATACGCAGTATTTT.

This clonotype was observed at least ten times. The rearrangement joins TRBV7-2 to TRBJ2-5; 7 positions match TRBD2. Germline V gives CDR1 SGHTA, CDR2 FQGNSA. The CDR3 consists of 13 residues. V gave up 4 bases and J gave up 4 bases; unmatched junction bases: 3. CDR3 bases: TGTGCCAGCAGCTCTCGGGGGGTAGAGACCCAGTACTTC. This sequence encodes CASSSRGVETQYF.